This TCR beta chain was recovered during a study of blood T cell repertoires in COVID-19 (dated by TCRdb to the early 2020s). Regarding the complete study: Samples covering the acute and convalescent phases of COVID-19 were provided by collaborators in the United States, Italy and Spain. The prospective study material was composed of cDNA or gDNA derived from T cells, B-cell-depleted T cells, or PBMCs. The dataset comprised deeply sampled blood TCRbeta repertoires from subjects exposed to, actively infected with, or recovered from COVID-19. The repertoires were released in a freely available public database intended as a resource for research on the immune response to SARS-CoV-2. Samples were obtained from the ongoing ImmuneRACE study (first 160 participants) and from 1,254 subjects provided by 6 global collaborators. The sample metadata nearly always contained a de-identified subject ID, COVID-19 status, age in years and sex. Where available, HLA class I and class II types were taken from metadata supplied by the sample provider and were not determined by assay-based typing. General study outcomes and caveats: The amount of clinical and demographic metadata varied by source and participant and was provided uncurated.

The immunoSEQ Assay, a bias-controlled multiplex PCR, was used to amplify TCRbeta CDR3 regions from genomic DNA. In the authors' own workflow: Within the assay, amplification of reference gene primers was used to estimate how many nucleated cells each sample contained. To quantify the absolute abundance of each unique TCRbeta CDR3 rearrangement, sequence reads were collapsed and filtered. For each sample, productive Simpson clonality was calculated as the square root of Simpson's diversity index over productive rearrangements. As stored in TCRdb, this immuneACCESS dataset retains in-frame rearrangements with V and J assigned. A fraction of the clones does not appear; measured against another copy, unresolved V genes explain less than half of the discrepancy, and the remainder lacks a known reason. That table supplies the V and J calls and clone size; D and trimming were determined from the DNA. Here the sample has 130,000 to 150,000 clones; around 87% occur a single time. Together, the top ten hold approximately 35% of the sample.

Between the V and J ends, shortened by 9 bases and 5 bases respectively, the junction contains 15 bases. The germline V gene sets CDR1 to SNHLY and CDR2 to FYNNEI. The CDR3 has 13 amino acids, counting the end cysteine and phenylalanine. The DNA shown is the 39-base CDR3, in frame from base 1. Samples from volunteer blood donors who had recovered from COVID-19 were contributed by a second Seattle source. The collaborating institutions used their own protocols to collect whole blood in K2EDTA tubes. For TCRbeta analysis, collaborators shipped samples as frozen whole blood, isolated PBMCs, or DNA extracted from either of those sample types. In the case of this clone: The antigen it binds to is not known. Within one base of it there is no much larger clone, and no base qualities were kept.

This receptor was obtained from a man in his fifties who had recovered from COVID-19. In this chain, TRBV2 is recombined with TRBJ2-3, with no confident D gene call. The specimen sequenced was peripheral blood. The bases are TGTGCCAGTAACGTGAGGTCCAGAGATACGCAGTATTTT. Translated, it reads CASNVRSRDTQYF.